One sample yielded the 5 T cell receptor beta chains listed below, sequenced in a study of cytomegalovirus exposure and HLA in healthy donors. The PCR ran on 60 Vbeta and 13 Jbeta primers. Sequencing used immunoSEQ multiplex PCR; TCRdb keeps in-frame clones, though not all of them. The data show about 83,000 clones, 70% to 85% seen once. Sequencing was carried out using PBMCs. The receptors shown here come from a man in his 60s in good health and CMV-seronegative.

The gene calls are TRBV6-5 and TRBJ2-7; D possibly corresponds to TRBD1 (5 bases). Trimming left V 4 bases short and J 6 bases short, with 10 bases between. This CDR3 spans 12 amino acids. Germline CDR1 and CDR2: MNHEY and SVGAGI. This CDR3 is CASSSQGREQYF. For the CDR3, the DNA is TGTGCCAGCAGTTCCCAGGGCCGCGAGCAGTACTTC.

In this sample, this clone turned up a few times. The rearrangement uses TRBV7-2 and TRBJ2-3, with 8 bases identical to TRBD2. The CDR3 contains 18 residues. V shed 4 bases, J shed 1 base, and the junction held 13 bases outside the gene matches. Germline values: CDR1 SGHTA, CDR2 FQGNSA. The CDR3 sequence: CASSSRTPTSDRTDTQYF. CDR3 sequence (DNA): TGTGCCAGCAGCTCCCGCACCCCGACTAGCGACCGCACAGATACGCAGTATTTT. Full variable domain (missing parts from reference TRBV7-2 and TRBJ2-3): GAGVSQSPSNKVTEKGKDVELRCDPISGHTALYWYRQSLGQGLEFLIYFQGNSAPDKSGLPSDRFSAERTGGSVSTLTIQRTQQEDSAVYLCASSSRTPTSDRTDTQYFGPGTRLTVL.

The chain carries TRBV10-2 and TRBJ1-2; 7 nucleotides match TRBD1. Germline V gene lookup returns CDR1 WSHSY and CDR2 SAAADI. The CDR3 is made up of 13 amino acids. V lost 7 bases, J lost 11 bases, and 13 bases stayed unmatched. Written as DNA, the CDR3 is TGCGCCAGCACCGGGCGACAGGGCGCCGCGTACACCTTC. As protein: CASTGRQGAAYTF.

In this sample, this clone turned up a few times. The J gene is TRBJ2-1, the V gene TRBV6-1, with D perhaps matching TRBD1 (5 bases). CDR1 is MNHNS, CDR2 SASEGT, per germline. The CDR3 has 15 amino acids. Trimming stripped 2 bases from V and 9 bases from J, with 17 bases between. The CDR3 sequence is CASSEWGPGSGEQFF. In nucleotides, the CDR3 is TGTGCCAGCAGTGAATGGGGTCCAGGGTCCGGTGAGCAGTTCTTC.

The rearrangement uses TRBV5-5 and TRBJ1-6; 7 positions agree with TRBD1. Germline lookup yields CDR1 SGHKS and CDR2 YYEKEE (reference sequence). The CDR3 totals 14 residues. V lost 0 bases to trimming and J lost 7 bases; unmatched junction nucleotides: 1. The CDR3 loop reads CASSLVGGNSPLHF. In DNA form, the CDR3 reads TGTGCCAGCAGCTTGGTAGGGGGCAATTCACCCCTCCACTTT.